Given below is one TCR beta chain in context. 60 Vbeta and 13 Jbeta primers were used in PCR. Using immunoSEQ multiplex PCR, the repertoire was profiled, and TCRdb retains in-frame clones only, with some absent. Of 100,000 to 150,000 clones in the sample, approximately 80% were seen once. The CDR3 is made up of 15 amino acids. In germline, CDR1 is GTSNPN, CDR2 SVGIG (reference sequence). With 1 base clipped from V and 3 bases from J, the junction kept 5 bases outside the gene matches. The data stem from a study of cytomegalovirus exposure and HLA in healthy donors. Material: PBMCs. The receptor was isolated from a man in his forties or fifties in good health and CMV-seronegative. V usage is TRBV30 and J usage is TRBJ2-7; TRBD2 aligns across 11 bases. CDR3: CAWSGTSGSGYEQYF. The CDR3 coding sequence is TGTGCCTGGAGTGGTACTAGCGGGAGTGGCTACGAGCAGTACTTC.